Shown below are 8 T cell receptor beta chains from a single sample sequenced in a study of cytomegalovirus exposure and HLA in healthy donors. Use of 60 Vbeta and 13 Jbeta primers characterized the PCR. The data were produced by immunoSEQ multiplex PCR, yet TCRdb's version contains in-frame clones alone and is incomplete. This table holds 150,000 to 200,000 clones, 84% found once. Sequences were obtained from PBMCs. These receptors were obtained from a girl between 10 and 17 years old in good health and CMV-seropositive.

This clone was seen a single time. The rearrangement joins TRBV7-9 to TRBJ2-5, with a weak D call TRBD1 (5 bases). With 5 bases removed from V and 1 base from J, the gap between germline ends came to 11 bases. The CDR3 spans 14 residues. Germline lookup yields CDR1 SEHNR and CDR2 FQNEAQ (reference sequence). CDR3 sequence (DNA): TGTGCCAGCAGCATAACAGGTCTCCAAGAGACCCAGTACTTC. Residues: CASSITGLQETQYF. Full variable domain (remainder filled in from reference TRBV7-9 and TRBJ2-5): DTGVSQNPRHKITKRGQNVTFRCDPISEHNRLYWYRQTLGQGPEFLTYFQNEAQLEKSRLLSDRFSAERPKGSFSTLEIQRTEQGDSAMYLCASSITGLQETQYFGPGTRLLVL.

This clone was detected only once. The chain links TRBV5-8 to TRBJ2-7; TRBD1 matches at 7 bases. The CDR3 has 16 amino acids. CDR1 and CDR2 from the germline V gene are SGHTS and YDEGEE. The junction had 7 bases not matched to a gene; V was cut back by 1 base and J by 0 bases. CDR3 sequence (DNA): TGTGCCAGCAGCTTGTACGGGACAGAAAGCTCCTACGAGCAGTACTTC. Translated: CASSLYGTESSYEQYF.

As DNA, the CDR3 is TGTGCCAGCAGCCATACAGGGGGCGATGCCAAAAACATTCAGTACTTC. Amino acid sequence: CASSHTGGDAKNIQYF. The chain joins TRBV4-2 to TRBJ2-4; 9 bases are shared with TRBD1. The CDR3 runs 16 residues. Per the germline V gene, CDR1 is LGHNA and CDR2 is YNFKEQ. V trimming: 3 bases; J trimming: 1 base; junction bases outside the gene matches: 4.

This clone was seen a handful of times. Other nucleotide sequences in the sample specify the same CDR3. The chain combines TRBV9 with TRBJ2-1; 9 positions agree with TRBD2. Germline CDR1 is SGDLS and CDR2 is YYNGEE. There are 15 residues in the CDR3. The V gene end was trimmed by 2 bases and the J gene end by 3 bases; junction bases not matched to a gene: 3. The CDR3 sequence: CASSVSGGDYNEQFF. The CDR3 DNA is TGTGCCAGCAGCGTTAGCGGGGGAGACTACAATGAGCAGTTCTTC.

The genes are TRBV7-9 and TRBJ1-1; 8 nucleotides match TRBD1. CDR3 length: 14 residues. CDR1 is SEHNR and CDR2 is FQNEAQ in the germline V gene (reference sequence). V lost 5 bases to trimming and J lost 1 base; unmatched junction nucleotides: 3. The CDR3 is CASSEQGANTEAFF. The CDR3 nucleotides read TGTGCCAGCAGCGAGCAGGGGGCGAACACTGAAGCTTTCTTT.

This clone occurred once. The chain couples TRBV9 to TRBJ1-1; 7 bases line up with TRBD1. Germline CDR1 is SGDLS and CDR2 is YYNGEE. The CDR3 spans 15 residues. The V segment lost 0 bases and the J segment 0 bases; nucleotides outside the gene matches: 2. As DNA, the CDR3 is TGTGCCAGCAGCGTAGACACAGGGGTGAACACTGAAGCTTTCTTT. The encoded protein is CASSVDTGVNTEAFF.

The chain is built from TRBV5-8 and TRBJ1-1, with 9 bases lining up with TRBD1. The ends lost 5 bases at V and 5 bases at J; junction bases unmatched: 7. This CDR3 comprises 14 residues. Looked up from germline, CDR1 is SGHTS and CDR2 is YDEGEE. CDR3 sequence reads: CASSLDRGGTEAFF. The CDR3 DNA is TGTGCCAGCAGTCTCGACAGGGGGGGGACTGAAGCTTTCTTT.

The chain couples TRBV18 to TRBJ2-2; D is undetermined. CDR1 and CDR2 (germline): KGHSH, LQKENI. Deletions cut 5 bases from V and 1 base from J, with 11 bases between. The CDR3 runs 15 residues. The CDR3 DNA is TGTGCCAGCTCAATTGTCAGTTTGAACACCGGGGAGCTGTTTTTT. Protein sequence: CASSIVSLNTGELFF.